Presented here are 2 T cell receptor beta chains from one specimen sequenced in a study of blood T cell repertoires in COVID-19 (TCRdb year 2020). Receptors were amplified or captured by the immunoSEQ multiplex PCR assay. As stored in TCRdb, this immuneACCESS dataset retains in-frame rearrangements with V and J assigned. A fraction of the clones does not appear; measured against another copy, unresolved V genes explain less than half of the discrepancy, and the remainder lacks a known reason. The sample yields more than 12,000 clones; about 77% were counted once. The ten largest make up 14% of the sample. Sequenced sample: peripheral blood. The source is a human donor in a cohort sampled during active COVID-19.

The rearrangement links TRBV28 to TRBJ2-3, with D maybe TRBD2 (6 bases). This CDR3 has 15 amino acids. V lost 5 bases and J lost 3, with 15 bases in between. Germline assignment: CDR1 MDHEN and CDR2 SYDVKM. CDR3 in DNA: TGTGCCAGCAGTCCCCCCGCGGGGCTGACAGATACGCAGTATTTT. As protein: CASSPPAGLTDTQYF. Filled out from reference TRBV28 and TRBJ2-3, the complete variable domain reads DVKVTQSSRYLVKRTGEKVFLECVQDMDHENMFWYRQDPGLGLRLIYFSYDVKMKEKGDIPEGYSVSREKKERFSLILESASTNQTSMYLCASSPPAGLTDTQYFGPGTRLTVL.

The CDR3 DNA reads as TGTGCCAGCAGCTCCGCGGGACGGGATAATGAAAAACTGTTTTTT. Encoded protein: CASSSAGRDNEKLFF. The gene calls are TRBV7-2 and TRBJ1-4; weak D call: TRBD1 (5 bases). Germline CDR1 reads SGHTA; CDR2 reads FQGNSA. This CDR3 spans 15 amino acids. With 4 bases removed from V and 4 bases from J, the gap between germline ends came to 13 bases.